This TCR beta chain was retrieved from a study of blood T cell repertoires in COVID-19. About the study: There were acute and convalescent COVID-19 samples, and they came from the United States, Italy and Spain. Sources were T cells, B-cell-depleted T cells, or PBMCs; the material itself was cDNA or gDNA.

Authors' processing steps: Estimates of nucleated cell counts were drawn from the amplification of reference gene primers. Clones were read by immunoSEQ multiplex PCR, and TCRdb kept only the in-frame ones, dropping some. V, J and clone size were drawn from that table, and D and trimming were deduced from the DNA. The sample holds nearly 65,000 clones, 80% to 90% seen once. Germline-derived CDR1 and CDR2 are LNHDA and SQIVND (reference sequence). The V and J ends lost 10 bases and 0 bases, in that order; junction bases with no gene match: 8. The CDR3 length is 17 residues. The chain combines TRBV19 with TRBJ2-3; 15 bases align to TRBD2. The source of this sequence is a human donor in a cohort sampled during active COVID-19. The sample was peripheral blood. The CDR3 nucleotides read TGTGCCACCCAAGGACTAGCGGGAGGGTCTAGCACAGATACGCAGTATTTT. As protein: CATQGLAGGSSTDTQYF.